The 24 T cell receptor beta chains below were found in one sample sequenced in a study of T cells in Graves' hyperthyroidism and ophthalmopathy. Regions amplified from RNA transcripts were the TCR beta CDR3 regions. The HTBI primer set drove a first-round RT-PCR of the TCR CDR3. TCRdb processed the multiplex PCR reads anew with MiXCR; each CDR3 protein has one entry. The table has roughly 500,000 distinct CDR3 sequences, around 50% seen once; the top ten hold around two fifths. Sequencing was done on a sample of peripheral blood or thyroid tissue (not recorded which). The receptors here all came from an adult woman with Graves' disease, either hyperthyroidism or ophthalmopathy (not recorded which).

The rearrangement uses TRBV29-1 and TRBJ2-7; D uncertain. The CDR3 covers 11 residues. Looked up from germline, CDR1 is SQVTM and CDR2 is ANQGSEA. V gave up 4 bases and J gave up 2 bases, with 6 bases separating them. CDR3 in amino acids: CSVAQPYEQYF. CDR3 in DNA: TGCAGCGTTGCTCAGCCCTACGAGCAGTACTTC.

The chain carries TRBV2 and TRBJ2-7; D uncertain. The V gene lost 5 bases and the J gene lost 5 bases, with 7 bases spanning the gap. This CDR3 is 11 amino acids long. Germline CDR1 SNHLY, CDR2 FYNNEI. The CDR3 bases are TGTGCCAGCAGTTCCTTTGACGAGCAGTACTTC. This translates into CASSSFDEQYF.

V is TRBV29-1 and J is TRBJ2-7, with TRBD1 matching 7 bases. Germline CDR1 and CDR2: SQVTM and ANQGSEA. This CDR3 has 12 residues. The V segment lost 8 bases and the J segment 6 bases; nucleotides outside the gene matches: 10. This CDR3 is CSSFQGGAEQYF. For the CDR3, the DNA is TGCAGCAGTTTTCAAGGGGGCGCCGAGCAGTACTTC.

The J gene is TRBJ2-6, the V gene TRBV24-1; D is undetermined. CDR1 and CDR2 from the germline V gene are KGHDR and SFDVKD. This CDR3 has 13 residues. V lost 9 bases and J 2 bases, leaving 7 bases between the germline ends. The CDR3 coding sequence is TGTGCCACCTCCCCTCCTGGGGCCAACGTCCTGACTTTC. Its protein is CATSPPGANVLTF.

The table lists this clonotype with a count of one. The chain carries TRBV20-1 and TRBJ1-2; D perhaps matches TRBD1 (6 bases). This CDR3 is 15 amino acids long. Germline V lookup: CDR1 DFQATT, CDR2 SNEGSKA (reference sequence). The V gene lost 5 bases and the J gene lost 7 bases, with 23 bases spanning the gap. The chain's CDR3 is CSAYTRDTSGAGYTF. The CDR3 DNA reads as TGCAGTGCTTATACCCGGGACACTTCCGGGGCTGGCTACACCTTC.

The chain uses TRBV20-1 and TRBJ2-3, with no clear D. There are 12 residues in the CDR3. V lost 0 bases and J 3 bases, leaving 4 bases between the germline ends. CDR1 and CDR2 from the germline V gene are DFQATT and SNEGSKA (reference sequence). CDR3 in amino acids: CSARDWTDTQYF. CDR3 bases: TGCAGTGCTAGAGACTGGACAGATACGCAGTATTTT.

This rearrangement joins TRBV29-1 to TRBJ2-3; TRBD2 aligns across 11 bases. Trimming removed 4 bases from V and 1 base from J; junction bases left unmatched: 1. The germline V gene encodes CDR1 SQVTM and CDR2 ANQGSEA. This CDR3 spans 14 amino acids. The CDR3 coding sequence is TGCAGCGTTGTACTAGCGGGGGGCACAGATACGCAGTATTTT. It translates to CSVVLAGGTDTQYF.

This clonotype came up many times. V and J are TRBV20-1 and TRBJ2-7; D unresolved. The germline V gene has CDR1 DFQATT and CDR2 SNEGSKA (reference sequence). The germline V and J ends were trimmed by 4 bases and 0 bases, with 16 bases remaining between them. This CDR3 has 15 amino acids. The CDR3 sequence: CSANHPDPSSYEQYF. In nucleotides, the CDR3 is TGCAGTGCTAACCACCCGGACCCTAGCTCCTACGAGCAGTACTTC.

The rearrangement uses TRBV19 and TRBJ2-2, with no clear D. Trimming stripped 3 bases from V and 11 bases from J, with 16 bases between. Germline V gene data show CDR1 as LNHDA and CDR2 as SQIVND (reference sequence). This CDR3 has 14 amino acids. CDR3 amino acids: CASSIYQSGNELFF. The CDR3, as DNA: TGTGCCAGTAGTATCTACCAATCCGGCAATGAGCTGTTTTTT.

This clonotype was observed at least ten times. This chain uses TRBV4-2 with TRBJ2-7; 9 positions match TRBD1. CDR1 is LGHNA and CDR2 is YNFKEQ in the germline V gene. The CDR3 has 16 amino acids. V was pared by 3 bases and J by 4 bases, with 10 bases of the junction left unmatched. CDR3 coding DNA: TGTGCCAGCAGCCACGATAAGGACAGGGGCGGTTACGAGCAGTACTTC. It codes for CASSHDKDRGGYEQYF.

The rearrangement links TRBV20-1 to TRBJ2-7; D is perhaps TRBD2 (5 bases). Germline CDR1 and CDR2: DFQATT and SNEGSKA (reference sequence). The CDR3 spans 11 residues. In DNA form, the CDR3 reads TGCAGCGCCCCCGAAGGGAGCGAGCAGTACTTC. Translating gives CSAPEGSEQYF.

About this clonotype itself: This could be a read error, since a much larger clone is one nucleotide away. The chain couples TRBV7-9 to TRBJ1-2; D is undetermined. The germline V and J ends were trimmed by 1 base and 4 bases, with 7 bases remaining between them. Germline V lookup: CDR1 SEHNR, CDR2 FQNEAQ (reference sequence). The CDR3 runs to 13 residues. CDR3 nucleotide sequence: TGTGCCAGCAGCTTAGACAGCTTCTATGGCTACACCTTC. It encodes CASSLDSFYGYTF.

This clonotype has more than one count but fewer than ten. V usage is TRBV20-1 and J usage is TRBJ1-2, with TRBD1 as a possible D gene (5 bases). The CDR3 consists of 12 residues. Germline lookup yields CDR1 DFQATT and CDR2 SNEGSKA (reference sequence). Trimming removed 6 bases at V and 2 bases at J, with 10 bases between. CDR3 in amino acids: CSAQGGNYGYTF. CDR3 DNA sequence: TGCAGTGCGCAGGGTGGCAACTATGGCTACACCTTC.

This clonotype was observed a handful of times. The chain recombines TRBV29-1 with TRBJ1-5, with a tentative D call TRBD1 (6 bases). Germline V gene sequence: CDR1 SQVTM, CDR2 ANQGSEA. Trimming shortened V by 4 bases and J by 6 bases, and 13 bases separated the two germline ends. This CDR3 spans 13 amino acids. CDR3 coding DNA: TGCAGCGTTGTGTCAGGGGTCGGTCAGCCCCAGCATTTT. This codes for CSVVSGVGQPQHF.

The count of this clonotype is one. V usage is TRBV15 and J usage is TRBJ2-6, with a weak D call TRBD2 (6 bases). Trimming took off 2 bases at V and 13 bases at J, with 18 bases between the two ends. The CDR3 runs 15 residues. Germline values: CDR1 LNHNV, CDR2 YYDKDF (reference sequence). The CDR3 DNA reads TGTGCCACCAGCAGACCCGGGACTCAGTTTAGGGTCCTGACTTTC. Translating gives CATSRPGTQFRVLTF.

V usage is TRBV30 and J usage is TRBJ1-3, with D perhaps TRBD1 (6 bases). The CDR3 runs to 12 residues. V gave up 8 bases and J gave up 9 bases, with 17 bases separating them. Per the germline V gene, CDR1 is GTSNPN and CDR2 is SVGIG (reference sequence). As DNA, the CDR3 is TGTGCCACACAGGGCCCGTGGGGCACCATATATTTT. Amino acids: CATQGPWGTIYF.

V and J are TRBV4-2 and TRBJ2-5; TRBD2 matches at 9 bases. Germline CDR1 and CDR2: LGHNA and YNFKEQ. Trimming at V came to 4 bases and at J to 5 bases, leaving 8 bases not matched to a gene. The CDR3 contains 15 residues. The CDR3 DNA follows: TGTGCCAGCAGCCCGATAGCGGGAGCAGGGGAGACCCAGTACTTC. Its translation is CASSPIAGAGETQYF.

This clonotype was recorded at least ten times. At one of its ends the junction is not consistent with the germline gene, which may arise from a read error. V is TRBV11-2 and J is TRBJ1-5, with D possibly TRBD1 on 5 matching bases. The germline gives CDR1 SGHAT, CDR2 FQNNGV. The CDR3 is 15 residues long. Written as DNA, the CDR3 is TGTGCCAGCAGCCTAGACAGCAATAGCAATCAGCCCCAGCATTTT. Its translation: CASSLDSNSNQPQHF.

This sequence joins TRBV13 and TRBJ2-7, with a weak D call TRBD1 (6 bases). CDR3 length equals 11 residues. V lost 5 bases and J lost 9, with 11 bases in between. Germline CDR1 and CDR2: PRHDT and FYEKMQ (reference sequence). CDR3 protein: CASSAGQLQYF. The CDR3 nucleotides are TGTGCCAGCAGCGCAGGACAGCTGCAGTACTTC. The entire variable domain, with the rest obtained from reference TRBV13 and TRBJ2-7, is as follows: AAGVIQSPRHLIKEKRETATLKCYPIPRHDTVYWYQQGPGQDPQFLISFYEKMQSDKGSIPDRFSAQQFSDYHSELNMSSLELGDSALYFCASSAGQLQYFGPGTRLTVT.

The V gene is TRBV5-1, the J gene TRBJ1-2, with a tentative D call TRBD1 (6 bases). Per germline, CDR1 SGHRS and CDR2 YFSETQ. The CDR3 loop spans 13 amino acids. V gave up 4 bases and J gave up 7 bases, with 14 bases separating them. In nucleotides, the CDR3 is TGCGCCAGCAGCACCACAGGGTCTAGTGGCTACACCTTC. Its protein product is CASSTTGSSGYTF.

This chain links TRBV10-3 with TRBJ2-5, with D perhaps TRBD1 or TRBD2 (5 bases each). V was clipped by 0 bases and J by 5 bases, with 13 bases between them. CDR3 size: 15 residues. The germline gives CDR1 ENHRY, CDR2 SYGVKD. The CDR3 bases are TGTGCCATCAGTGAGTCGATTGGGGGTATGGAGACCCAGTACTTC. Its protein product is CAISESIGGMETQYF.

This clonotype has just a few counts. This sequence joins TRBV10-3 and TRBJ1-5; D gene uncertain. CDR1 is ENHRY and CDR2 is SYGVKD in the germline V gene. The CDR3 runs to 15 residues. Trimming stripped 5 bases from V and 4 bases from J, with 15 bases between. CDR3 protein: CAISFSGSGNQPQHF. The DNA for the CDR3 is TGTGCCATCAGTTTTTCGGGGAGCGGGAATCAGCCCCAGCATTTT.

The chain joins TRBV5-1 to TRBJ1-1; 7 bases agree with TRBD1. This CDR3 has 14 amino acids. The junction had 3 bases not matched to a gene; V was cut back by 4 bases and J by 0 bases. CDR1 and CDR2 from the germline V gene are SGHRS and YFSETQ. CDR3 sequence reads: CASSATGVNTEAFF. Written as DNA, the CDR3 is TGCGCCAGCAGCGCCACAGGGGTGAACACTGAAGCTTTCTTT.

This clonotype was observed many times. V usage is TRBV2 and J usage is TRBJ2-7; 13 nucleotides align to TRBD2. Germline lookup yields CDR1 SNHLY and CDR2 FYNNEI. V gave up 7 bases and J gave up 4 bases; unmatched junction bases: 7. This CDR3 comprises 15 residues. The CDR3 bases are TGTGCCAGCACTTTAGGACTAGCGGGAGTGTACGAGCAGTACTTC. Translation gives CASTLGLAGVYEQYF.